The 28 T cell receptor beta chains presented below share a single source sample, sequenced in a study of early T cells in non-severe SARS-CoV-2 infection. TCRdb reprocessed the 5' RACE reads via MiXCR and lists one record per CDR3 protein. Among 53,000 or so distinct CDR3 sequences, approximately 9.8% were seen once, and the ten largest hold 8% to 10%. The sample consisted of whole blood. The receptors here all came from an adult who was a healthcare worker with PCR-confirmed SARS-CoV-2 infection or an uninfected control (not recorded which).

The chain has TRBV11-2 and TRBJ1-5; D remains ambiguous. The CDR3 totals 13 residues. V lost 1 base to trimming and J lost 4 bases, with 5 bases between them. The germline V gene encodes CDR1 SGHAT and CDR2 FQNNGV. The CDR3 DNA reads TGTGCCAGCAGCTTAGGCATAAATCAGCCCCAGCATTTT. Its translation: CASSLGINQPQHF.

This clonotype was seen ten or more times. V usage is TRBV19 and J usage is TRBJ1-1; D unresolved. V lost 3 bases and J 1 base, leaving 9 bases between the germline ends. There are 14 residues in the CDR3. CDR1 LNHDA and CDR2 SQIVND come from the germline V gene (reference sequence). The CDR3 DNA is TGTGCCAGTAGTATTCGCCGGGGGAACACTGAAGCTTTCTTT. Translated, it gives CASSIRRGNTEAFF.

The chain uses TRBV5-1 and TRBJ2-3; a possible D gene is TRBD2 (5 bases). The CDR3 runs 14 residues. The germline V and J ends were trimmed by 1 base and 5 bases, with 11 bases remaining between them. Germline V gene data show CDR1 as SGHRS and CDR2 as YFSETQ. The CDR3 spells CASSLQSEGDTQYF. CDR3 DNA sequence: TGCGCCAGCAGCTTGCAAAGTGAGGGAGATACGCAGTATTTT.

The sample holds many counts of this clonotype. The rearrangement links TRBV12-3 or TRBV12-4 to TRBJ1-2; a weak D match, TRBD1 (5 bases). This CDR3 spans 15 amino acids. Trimming left V 5 bases short and J 4 bases short, with 17 bases between. CDR3 in amino acids: CASSLTGTAAYGYTF. As DNA, the CDR3 is TGTGCCAGCAGTCTCACCGGGACGGCGGCCTATGGCTACACCTTC.

This chain links TRBV6-1 with TRBJ2-2, with 8 positions matching TRBD2. V trimming: 8 bases; J trimming: 6 bases; junction bases outside the gene matches: 11. Germline V gene sequence: CDR1 MNHNS, CDR2 SASEGT. This CDR3 has 15 amino acids. This chain's CDR3 is CASLFAGGSAGELFF. DNA of the CDR3: TGTGCCAGCCTATTCGCGGGAGGTTCGGCCGGGGAGCTGTTTTTT.

This clonotype was seen repeatedly, ten times or more. The chain uses TRBV7-6 and TRBJ2-1; the D gene could be TRBD1 or TRBD2 (5 bases each). The germline V gene encodes CDR1 SGHVS and CDR2 FNYEAQ. The CDR3 runs to 15 residues. V lost 7 bases to trimming and J lost 0 bases, with 13 bases between them. The CDR3: CASTLGASSYNEQFF. The DNA for the CDR3 is TGTGCCAGCACCCTCGGGGCTAGCTCCTACAATGAGCAGTTCTTC.

This clonotype showed up many times. The chain recombines TRBV2 with TRBJ2-1; perhaps TRBD2 as D (6 bases). CDR3 length equals 15 residues. The V and J ends lost 3 bases and 1 base respectively, with 10 bases between them. Germline CDR1 and CDR2: SNHLY and FYNNEI. CDR3 residues: CASSDSGVSYNEQFF. The CDR3 region has the DNA TGTGCCAGCAGTGACTCGGGGGTATCCTACAATGAGCAGTTCTTC.

The gene calls are TRBV7-2 and TRBJ1-4; 10 nucleotides align to TRBD1. This CDR3 region has 14 residues. CDR1 and CDR2 from the germline V gene are SGHTA and FQGNSA. V was clipped by 6 bases and J by 8 bases; unmatched bases: 6. CDR3 sequence (DNA): TGTGCCAGCAGACCCCGGACAGGGGGGGAAAAACTGTTTTTT. It encodes CASRPRTGGEKLFF.

The chain links TRBV7-9 to TRBJ1-1; D ambiguous. V lost 1 base, J lost 4 bases, and 10 bases lay in between. Germline-derived CDR1 and CDR2 are SEHNR and FQNEAQ (reference sequence). The CDR3 length is 14 residues. CDR3 in amino acids: CASSLGGVGTEAFF. CDR3 DNA: TGTGCCAGCAGCTTAGGCGGCGTGGGCACTGAAGCTTTCTTT.

This clonotype turned up a few times. The chain links TRBV28 to TRBJ1-4; D ambiguous. The germline V and J ends were trimmed by 6 bases and 4 bases, with 21 bases remaining between them. The V gene's germline CDR1 is MDHEN and CDR2 SYDVKM. The CDR3 spans 17 residues. Written as DNA, the CDR3 is TGTGCCAGCAGCGTTACCCCCGGGAAGCCGGTTAATGAAAAACTGTTTTTT. Translation gives CASSVTPGKPVNEKLFF. Filled out from reference TRBV28 and TRBJ1-4, the complete variable domain reads DVKVTQSSRYLVKRTGEKVFLECVQDMDHENMFWYRQDPGLGLRLIYFSYDVKMKEKGDIPEGYSVSREKKERFSLILESASTNQTSMYLCASSVTPGKPVNEKLFFGSGTQLSVL.

The chain recombines TRBV12-3 or TRBV12-4 with TRBJ2-1; 11 bases match TRBD2. V lost 8 bases and J lost 6; bases outside the gene matches: 9. CDR3 length: 15 amino acids. The CDR3 protein is CASVGLAGGGNEQFF. The CDR3 coding sequence is TGTGCCAGCGTCGGCCTAGCGGGAGGCGGCAATGAGCAGTTCTTC.

V and J are TRBV3-1 and TRBJ2-1; TRBD2 matches at 9 bases. Looked up from germline, CDR1 is LGHDT and CDR2 is YNNKEL (reference sequence). The ends lost 6 bases at V and 7 bases at J; junction bases unmatched: 16. CDR3 length: 17 residues. CDR3 DNA: TGTGCCAGCAGTACGCAATTTAGCGGGAGATCGAGGAATGAGCAGTTCTTC. It yields the protein CASSTQFSGRSRNEQFF.

This clonotype was seen at least ten times. The chain couples TRBV2 to TRBJ1-5; D uncertain. The CDR3 is 12 amino acids. Germline V gene data show CDR1 as SNHLY and CDR2 as FYNNEI. The V and J ends lost 3 bases and 4 bases respectively, with 4 bases between them. The CDR3 is CASSEENQPQHF. DNA for the CDR3: TGTGCCAGCAGTGAGGAGAATCAGCCCCAGCATTTT.

Only a few counts were recorded for this clonotype. The chain couples TRBV4-1 to TRBJ1-5; D is unclear. The CDR3 is 12 residues long. The V gene's germline CDR1 is MGHRA and CDR2 YSYEKL. The V end lost 1 base, the J end lost 5 bases, and 3 bases lay between the germline ends. CDR3 in DNA: TGCGCCAGCAGCCAAGTCGATCAGCCCCAGCATTTT. Translated: CASSQVDQPQHF.

V usage is TRBV6-6 and J usage is TRBJ2-7; 9 nucleotides agree with TRBD1. This CDR3 contains 15 residues. CDR1 and CDR2 from the germline V gene are MNHNY and SVGAGI (reference sequence). V lost 7 bases and J lost 2; bases outside the gene matches: 9. For the CDR3, the DNA is TGTGCCAGCATCGCGAGGGACAGGGTACCCTACGAGCAGTACTTC. Its translation is CASIARDRVPYEQYF.

This clonotype was detected ten times or more. The V and J genes are TRBV6-2 or TRBV6-3 and TRBJ2-7; a weak D match, TRBD1 (6 bases). The CDR3 spans 14 residues. Trimming left V 2 bases short and J 5 bases short, with 13 bases between. Germline V lookup: CDR1 MNHEY, CDR2 SVGEGT. CDR3 region: CASSYSGTSDEQYF. The CDR3, as DNA: TGTGCCAGCAGTTACAGTGGGACATCCGACGAGCAGTACTTC.

In its sample, this clonotype was seen many times. The rearrangement uses TRBV28 and TRBJ1-2; D is unresolved. The CDR3 has 14 residues. Germline-derived CDR1 and CDR2 are MDHEN and SYDVKM. The ends were cut back, 4 bases at V and 0 bases at J, with 9 bases in the middle. The CDR3 DNA reads TGTGCCAGCAGTTCCCAGACACCTAACTATGGCTACACCTTC. This sequence encodes CASSSQTPNYGYTF.

This clonotype was seen only a few times. J is TRBJ2-4 and V is TRBV7-9; D is unresolved. Germline V CDR1 and CDR2: SEHNR, FQNEAQ (reference sequence). This CDR3 contains 14 residues. The CDR3 sequence: CALREPNLGNIQYF. The CDR3 DNA sequence: TGTGCTCTCCGCGAGCCAAACCTGGGGAACATTCAGTACTTC.

This clonotype was observed many times. The chain links TRBV12-3 or TRBV12-4 to TRBJ1-5, with 7 bases that match TRBD1. Trimming cost V 3 bases and J 1 base; bases outside gene matches: 3. The CDR3 is made up of 15 amino acids. The CDR3 DNA sequence: TGTGCCAGCAGTTTGACAGGGAACAGCAATCAGCCCCAGCATTTT. This codes for CASSLTGNSNQPQHF.

This clonotype was recorded a few times. The V and J genes are TRBV9 and TRBJ2-1; 7 bases are shared with TRBD2. Trimming at V came to 3 bases and at J to 9 bases, leaving 18 bases not matched to a gene. Germline V gene sequence: CDR1 SGDLS, CDR2 YYNGEE. This CDR3 is built from 17 residues. CDR3 coding DNA: TGTGCCAGCAGCGCACTACGGGGAGGGCTAGCGCGGGTTGAGCAGTTCTTC. This gives the protein CASSALRGGLARVEQFF.

A few counts support this clonotype. CDR3 DNA sequence: TGTGCCAGCAGTGAGTTCCTAGCGGGGTCCTACGAGCAGTACTTC. It encodes CASSEFLAGSYEQYF. The chain carries TRBV25-1 and TRBJ2-7; 9 bases are shared with TRBD2. There are 15 residues in the CDR3. The V gene end was trimmed by 3 bases and the J gene end by 1 base; junction bases not matched to a gene: 4. The germline CDR1 and CDR2 sequences are MGHDK and SYGVNS.

V is TRBV6-5 and J is TRBJ2-7, with 11 bases lining up with TRBD1. The V segment lost 5 bases and the J segment 2 bases; nucleotides outside the gene matches: 5. CDR1 is MNHEY and CDR2 is SVGAGI in the germline V gene. CDR3 length: 15 residues. CDR3 protein: CASSASGQGAYEQYF. In nucleotides, the CDR3 is TGTGCCAGCAGTGCTTCGGGACAGGGGGCCTACGAGCAGTACTTC.

This clonotype was seen at least ten times. The chain couples TRBV5-1 to TRBJ2-6; D is undetermined. Germline V gene data show CDR1 as SGHRS and CDR2 as YFSETQ. V shed 5 bases and J shed 0 bases, with 9 bases lying between them. CDR3 length: 15 amino acids. The CDR3 DNA sequence: TGCGCCAGCAGGGCTATCTCCTCTGGGGCCAACGTCCTGACTTTC. Protein sequence: CASRAISSGANVLTF.

This clonotype was observed many times. The V gene is TRBV7-9, the J gene TRBJ1-1; 7 bases align to TRBD1. CDR1 and CDR2 (germline): SEHNR, FQNEAQ (reference sequence). The CDR3 is 15 amino acids. The ends lost 6 bases at V and 0 bases at J; junction bases unmatched: 7. This CDR3 is CASSLRTGMNTEAFF. For the CDR3, the DNA is TGTGCCAGCAGTCTTAGGACAGGTATGAACACTGAAGCTTTCTTT.

This clonotype was found many times. The rearrangement links TRBV5-1 to TRBJ2-7, with D uncertain. Looked up from germline, CDR1 is SGHRS and CDR2 is YFSETQ. This CDR3 has 14 amino acids. Trimming shortened V by 2 bases and J by 2 bases, and 11 bases separated the two germline ends. CDR3 region: CASSLDNSPYEQYF. The CDR3 nucleotides read TGCGCCAGCAGCTTAGACAATTCGCCCTACGAGCAGTACTTC.

There are many counts of this clonotype. This chain joins TRBV7-9 and TRBJ2-1; 8 bases align to TRBD2. Per germline, CDR1 SEHNR and CDR2 FQNEAQ (reference sequence). CDR3 size: 15 residues. V dropped 5 bases and J dropped 10; count of bases not matched to a gene: 13. CDR3 sequence (DNA): TGTGCCAGCAGCCCCCGAGTAGCGGGGCGGGGGGAGCAGTTCTTC. It specifies CASSPRVAGRGEQFF.

The chain employs TRBV28 and TRBJ2-5; the match to TRBD2 covers 7 bases. CDR3 size: 14 residues. J lost 2 bases, V lost 3 bases, and 3 bases had no gene match. In germline, CDR1 is MDHEN, CDR2 SYDVKM. CDR3 loop: CASSLGGAQETQYF. The DNA for the CDR3 is TGTGCCAGCAGTTTGGGAGGGGCGCAAGAGACCCAGTACTTC.

The chain is built from TRBV11-2 and TRBJ2-2, with 7 bases that match TRBD2. The CDR3 sequence is 16 residues long. After removal of 5 bases from V and 0 bases from J, the junction contained 6 bases not matched to a gene. CDR1 and CDR2 (germline): SGHAT, FQNNGV. This chain's CDR3 is CASSLQAGTNTGELFF. Here the CDR3 DNA reads TGTGCCAGCAGCCTCCAAGCGGGGACGAACACCGGGGAGCTGTTTTTT.